This T cell receptor (beta chain) came from a study of blood T cell repertoires in COVID-19. TCRdb's table, derived via immunoSEQ multiplex PCR, lists solely in-frame clones and lacks some. This table holds 130,000 or so clones, about 91% found once. The sample was peripheral blood. The source is a man aged 50 to 60 with acute or convalescent COVID-19.

DNA for the CDR3: TGTGCCAGCAGCCAAGTAGGACAGGGGGCTTTTCAAGCTTTCTTT. Translating it yields CASSQVGQGAFQAFF. The V call is TRBV4-2, the J call TRBJ1-1, with 11 bases matching TRBD1. CDR1 is LGHNA and CDR2 is YNFKEQ in the germline V gene. V was clipped by 1 base and J by 9 bases; unmatched bases: 7. This CDR3 is 15 amino acids long.